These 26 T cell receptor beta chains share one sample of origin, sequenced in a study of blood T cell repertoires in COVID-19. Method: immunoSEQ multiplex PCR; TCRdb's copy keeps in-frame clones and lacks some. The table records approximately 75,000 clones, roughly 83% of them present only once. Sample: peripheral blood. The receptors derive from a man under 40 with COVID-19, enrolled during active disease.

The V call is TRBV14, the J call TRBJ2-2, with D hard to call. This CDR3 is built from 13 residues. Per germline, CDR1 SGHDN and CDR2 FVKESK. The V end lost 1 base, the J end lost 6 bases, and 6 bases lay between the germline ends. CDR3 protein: CASSQAFAGELFF. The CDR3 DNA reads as TGTGCCAGCAGCCAAGCCTTTGCCGGGGAGCTGTTTTTT.

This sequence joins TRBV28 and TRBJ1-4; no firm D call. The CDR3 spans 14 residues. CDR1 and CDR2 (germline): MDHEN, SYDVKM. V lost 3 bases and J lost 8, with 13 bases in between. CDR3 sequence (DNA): TGTGCCAGCAGTTTGATGGGAGGAAAGGAAAAACTGTTTTTT. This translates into CASSLMGGKEKLFF.

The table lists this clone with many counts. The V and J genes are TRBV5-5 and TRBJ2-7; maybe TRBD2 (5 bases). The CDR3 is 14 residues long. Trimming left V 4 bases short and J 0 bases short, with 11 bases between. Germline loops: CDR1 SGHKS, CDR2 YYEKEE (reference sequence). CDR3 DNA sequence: TGTGCCAGCAGCGCGGACTTCTACTCCTACGAGCAGTACTTC. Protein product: CASSADFYSYEQYF.

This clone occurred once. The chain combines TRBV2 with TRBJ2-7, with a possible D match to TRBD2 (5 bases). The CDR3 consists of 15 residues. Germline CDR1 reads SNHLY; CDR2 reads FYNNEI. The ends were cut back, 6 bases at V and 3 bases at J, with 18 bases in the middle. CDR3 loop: CASRSIEGAYYEQYF. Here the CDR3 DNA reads TGTGCCAGCAGAAGTATCGAGGGAGCATACTACGAGCAGTACTTC.

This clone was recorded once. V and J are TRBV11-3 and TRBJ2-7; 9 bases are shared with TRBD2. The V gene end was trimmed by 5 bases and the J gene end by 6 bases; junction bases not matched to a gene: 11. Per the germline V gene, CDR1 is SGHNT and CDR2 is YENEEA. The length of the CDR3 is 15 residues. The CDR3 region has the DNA TGTGCCAGCAGCCCCACCGGGACTAGCTACTCCGAGCAGTACTTC. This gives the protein CASSPTGTSYSEQYF.

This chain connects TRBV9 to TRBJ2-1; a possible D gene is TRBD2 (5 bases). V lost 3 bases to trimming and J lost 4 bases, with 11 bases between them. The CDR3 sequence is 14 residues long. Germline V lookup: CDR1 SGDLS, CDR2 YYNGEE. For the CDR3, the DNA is TGTGCCAGCAGCGGGACTGCATCTTACAATGAGCAGTTCTTC. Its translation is CASSGTASYNEQFF.

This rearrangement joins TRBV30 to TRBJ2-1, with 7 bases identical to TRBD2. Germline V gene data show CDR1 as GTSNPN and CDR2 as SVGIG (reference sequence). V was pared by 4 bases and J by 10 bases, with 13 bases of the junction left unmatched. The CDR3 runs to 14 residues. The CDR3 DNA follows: TGTGCCTGGACCCGGGAAGGGAGGGCCCGAGAGCAGTTCTTC. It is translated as CAWTREGRAREQFF. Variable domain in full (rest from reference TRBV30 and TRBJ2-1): SQTIHQWPATLVQPVGSPLSLECTVEGTSNPNLYWYRQAAGRGLQLLFYSVGIGQISSEVPQNLSASRPQDRQFILSSKKLLLSDSGFYLCAWTREGRAREQFFGPGTRLTVL.

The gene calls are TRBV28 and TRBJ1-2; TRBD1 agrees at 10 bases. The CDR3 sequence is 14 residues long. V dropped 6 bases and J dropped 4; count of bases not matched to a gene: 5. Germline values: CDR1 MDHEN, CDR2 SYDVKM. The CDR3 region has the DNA TGTGCCAGCAGAGGGACAGGGGTACGCTATGGCTACACCTTC. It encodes CASRGTGVRYGYTF.

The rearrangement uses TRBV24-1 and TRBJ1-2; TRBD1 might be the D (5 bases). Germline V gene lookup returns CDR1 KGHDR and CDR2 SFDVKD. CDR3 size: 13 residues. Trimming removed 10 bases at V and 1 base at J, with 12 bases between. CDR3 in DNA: TGTGCCACGACGGACAAGAGTAACTATGGCTACACCTTC. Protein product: CATTDKSNYGYTF.

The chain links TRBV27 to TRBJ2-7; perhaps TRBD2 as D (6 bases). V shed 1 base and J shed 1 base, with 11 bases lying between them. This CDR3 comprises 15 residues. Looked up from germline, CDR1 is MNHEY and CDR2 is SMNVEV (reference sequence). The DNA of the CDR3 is TGTGCCAGCAGTTTATACCAGGGACTTTCCTACGAGCAGTACTTC. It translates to CASSLYQGLSYEQYF.

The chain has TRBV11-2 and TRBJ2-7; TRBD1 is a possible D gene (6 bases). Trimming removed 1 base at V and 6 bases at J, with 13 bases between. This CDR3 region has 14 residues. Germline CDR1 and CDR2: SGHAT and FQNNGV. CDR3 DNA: TGTGCCAGCAGCTTAGGTCACAGGGCGGGCGAGCAGTACTTC. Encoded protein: CASSLGHRAGEQYF.

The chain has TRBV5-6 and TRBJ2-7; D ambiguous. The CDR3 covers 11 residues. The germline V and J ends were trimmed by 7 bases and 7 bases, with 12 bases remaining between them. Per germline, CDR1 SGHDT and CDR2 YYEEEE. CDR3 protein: CASRGGREQYF. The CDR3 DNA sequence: TGTGCCAGCCGTGGCGGCCGGGAGCAGTACTTC.

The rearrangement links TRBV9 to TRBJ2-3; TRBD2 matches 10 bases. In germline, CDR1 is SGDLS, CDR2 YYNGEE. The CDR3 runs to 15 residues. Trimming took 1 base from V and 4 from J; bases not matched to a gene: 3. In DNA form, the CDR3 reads TGTGCCAGCAGCGTAAGCGGGAGGGGCGCAGATACGCAGTATTTT. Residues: CASSVSGRGADTQYF. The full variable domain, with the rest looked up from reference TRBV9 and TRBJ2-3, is DSGVTQTPKHLITATGQRVTLRCSPRSGDLSVYWYQQSLDQGLQFLIQYYNGEERAKGNILERFSAQQFPDLHSELNLSSLELGDSALYFCASSVSGRGADTQYFGPGTRLTVL.

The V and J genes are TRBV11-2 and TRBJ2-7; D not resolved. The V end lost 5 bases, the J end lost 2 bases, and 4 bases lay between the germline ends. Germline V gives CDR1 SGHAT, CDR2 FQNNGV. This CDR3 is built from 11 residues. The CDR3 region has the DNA TGTGCCAGCAGCCGTGCCTACGAGCAGTACTTC. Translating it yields CASSRAYEQYF.

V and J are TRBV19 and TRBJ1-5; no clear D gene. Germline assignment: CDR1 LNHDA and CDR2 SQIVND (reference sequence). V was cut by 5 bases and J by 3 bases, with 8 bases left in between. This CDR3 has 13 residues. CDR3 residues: CASSRSTNQPQHF. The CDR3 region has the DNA TGTGCCAGTAGTCGGAGTACCAATCAGCCCCAGCATTTT.

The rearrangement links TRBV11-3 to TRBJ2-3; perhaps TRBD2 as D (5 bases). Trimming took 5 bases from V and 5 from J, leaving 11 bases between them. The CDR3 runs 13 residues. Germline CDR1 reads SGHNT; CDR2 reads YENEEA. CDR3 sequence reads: CASSLSEVDTQYF. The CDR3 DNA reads TGTGCCAGCAGCCTCTCGGAGGTAGATACGCAGTATTTT.

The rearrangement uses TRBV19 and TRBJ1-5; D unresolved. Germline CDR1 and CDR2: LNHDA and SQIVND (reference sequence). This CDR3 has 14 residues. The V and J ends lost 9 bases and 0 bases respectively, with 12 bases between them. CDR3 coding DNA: TGTGCCAGCCGGAGGCAGGATAGCAATCAGCCCCAGCATTTT. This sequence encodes CASRRQDSNQPQHF.

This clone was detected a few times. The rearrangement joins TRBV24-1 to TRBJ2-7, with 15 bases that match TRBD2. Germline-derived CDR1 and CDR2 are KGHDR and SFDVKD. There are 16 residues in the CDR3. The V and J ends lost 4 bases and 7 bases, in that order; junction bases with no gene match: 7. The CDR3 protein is CATSDPGLAGGGEQYF. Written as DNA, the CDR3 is TGTGCCACCAGTGACCCCGGACTAGCGGGAGGGGGGGAGCAGTACTTC.

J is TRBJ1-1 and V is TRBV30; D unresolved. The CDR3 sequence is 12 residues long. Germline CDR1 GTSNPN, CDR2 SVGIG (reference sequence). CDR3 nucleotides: TGTCTGGGAGGATCCCTGAACACTGAAGCTTTCTTT. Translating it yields CLGGSLNTEAFF.

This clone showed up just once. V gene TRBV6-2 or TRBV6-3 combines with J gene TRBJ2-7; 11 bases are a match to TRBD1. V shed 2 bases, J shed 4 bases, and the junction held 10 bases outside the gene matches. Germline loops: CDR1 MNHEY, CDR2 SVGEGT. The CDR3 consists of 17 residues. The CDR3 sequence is CASSYGQGAVWFYEQYF. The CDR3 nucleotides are TGTGCCAGCAGTTACGGACAGGGGGCGGTGTGGTTTTACGAGCAGTACTTC.

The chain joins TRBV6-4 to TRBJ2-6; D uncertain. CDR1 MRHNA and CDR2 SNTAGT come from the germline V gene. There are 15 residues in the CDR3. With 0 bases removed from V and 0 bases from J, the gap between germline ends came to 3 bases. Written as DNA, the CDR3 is TGTGCCAGCAGTGACTCACTCTCTGGGGCCAACGTCCTGACTTTC. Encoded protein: CASSDSLSGANVLTF.

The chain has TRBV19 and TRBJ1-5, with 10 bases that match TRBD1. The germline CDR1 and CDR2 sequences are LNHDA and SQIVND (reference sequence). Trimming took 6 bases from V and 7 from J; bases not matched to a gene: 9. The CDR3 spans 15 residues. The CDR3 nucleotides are TGTGCCAGTAGGACCGGGGACAGGGGCACCCAGCCCCAGCATTTT. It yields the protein CASRTGDRGTQPQHF.

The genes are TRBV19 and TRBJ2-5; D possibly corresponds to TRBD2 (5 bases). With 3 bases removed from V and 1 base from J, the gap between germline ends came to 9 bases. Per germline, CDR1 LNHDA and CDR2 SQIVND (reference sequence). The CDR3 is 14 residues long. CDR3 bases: TGTGCCAGTAGTATTATAGCGAGCCAAGAGACCCAGTACTTC. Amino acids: CASSIIASQETQYF.

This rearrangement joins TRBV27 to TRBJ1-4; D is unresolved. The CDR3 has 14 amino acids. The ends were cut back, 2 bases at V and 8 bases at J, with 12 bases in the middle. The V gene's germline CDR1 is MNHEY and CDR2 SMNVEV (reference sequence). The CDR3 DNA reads TGTGCCAGCAGTTTAGGCAGTCGAAGAGAAAAACTGTTTTTT. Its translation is CASSLGSRREKLFF.

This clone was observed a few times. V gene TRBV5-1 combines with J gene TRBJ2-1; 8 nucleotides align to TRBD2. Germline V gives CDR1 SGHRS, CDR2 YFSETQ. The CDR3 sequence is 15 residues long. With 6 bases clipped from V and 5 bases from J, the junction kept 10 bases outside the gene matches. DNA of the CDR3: TGCGCCAGCAAGCTTGATGGCGGGAGGAACAATGAGCAGTTCTTC. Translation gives CASKLDGGRNNEQFF.

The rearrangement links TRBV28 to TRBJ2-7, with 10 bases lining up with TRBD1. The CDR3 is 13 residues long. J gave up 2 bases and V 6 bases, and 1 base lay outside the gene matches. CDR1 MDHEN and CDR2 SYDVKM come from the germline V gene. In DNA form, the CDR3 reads TGTGCCAGCAGGACAGGGGGCCCCTACGAGCAGTACTTC. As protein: CASRTGGPYEQYF.